This TCR beta chain is from a study of Graves' ophthalmopathy and Graves' hyperthyroidism. The TCR beta CDR3 regions underwent amplification from RNA transcripts. Scientists carried out first-round RT-PCR using HTBI primers and then a second-round multiplex PCR. TCRdb reprocessed the multiplex PCR reads with MiXCR, giving one entry per CDR3 protein. Of hundreds of thousands of distinct CDR3 sequences in the sample, roughly 20% were seen once. Germline assignment: CDR1 MNHEY and CDR2 SVGEGT. The V end lost 2 bases, the J end lost 3 bases, and 8 bases lay between the germline ends. The CDR3 length is 13 residues.

This clonotype originated in a woman aged 18-30 years with stable Graves' hyperthyroidism. Some clones in this sample may be carry-over from other donors' samples. What was sequenced was peripheral blood. The chain couples TRBV6-2 or TRBV6-3 to TRBJ2-7; D is ambiguous. CDR3 loop: CASSYQPGYEQYF. CDR3 coding DNA: TGTGCCAGCAGTTACCAGCCGGGCTACGAGCAGTACTTC.